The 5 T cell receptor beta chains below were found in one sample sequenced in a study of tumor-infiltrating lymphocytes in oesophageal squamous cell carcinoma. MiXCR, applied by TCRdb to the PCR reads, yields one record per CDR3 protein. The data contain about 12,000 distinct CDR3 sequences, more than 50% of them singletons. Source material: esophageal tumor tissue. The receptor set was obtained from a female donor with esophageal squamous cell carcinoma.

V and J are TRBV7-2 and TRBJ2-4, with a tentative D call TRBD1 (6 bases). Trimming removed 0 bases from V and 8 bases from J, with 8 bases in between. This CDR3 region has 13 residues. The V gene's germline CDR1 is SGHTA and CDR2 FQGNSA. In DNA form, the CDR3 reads TGTGCCAGCAGCTTAGCTGGGACACACATTCAGTACTTC. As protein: CASSLAGTHIQYF.

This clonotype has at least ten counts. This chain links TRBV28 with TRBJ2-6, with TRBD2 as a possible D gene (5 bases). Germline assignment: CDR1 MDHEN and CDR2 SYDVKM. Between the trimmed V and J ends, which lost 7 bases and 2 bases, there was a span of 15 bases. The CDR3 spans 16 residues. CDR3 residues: CASTPSGIPGANVLTF. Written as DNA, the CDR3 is TGTGCCAGCACCCCCTCCGGGATTCCTGGGGCCAACGTCCTGACTTTC.

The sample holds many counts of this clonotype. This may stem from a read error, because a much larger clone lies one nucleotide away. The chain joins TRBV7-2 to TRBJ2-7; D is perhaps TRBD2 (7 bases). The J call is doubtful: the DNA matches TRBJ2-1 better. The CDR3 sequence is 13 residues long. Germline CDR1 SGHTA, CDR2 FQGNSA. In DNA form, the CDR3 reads TGTGCCAGCCGTGTGCGGGAGAGGGGGGAGCAGTTCTTC. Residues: CASRVRERGEQFF.

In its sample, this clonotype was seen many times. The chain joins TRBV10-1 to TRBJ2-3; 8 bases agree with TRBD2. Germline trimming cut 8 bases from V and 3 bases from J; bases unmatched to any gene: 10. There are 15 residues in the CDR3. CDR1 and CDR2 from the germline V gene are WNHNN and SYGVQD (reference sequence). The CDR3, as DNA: TGCGCCAGCCAAAAAGCGGGAGACGGGACAGATACGCAGTATTTT. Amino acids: CASQKAGDGTDTQYF.

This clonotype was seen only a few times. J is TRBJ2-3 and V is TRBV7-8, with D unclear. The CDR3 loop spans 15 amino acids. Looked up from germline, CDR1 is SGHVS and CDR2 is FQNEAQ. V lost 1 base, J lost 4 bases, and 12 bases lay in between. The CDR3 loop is CASSLVGIWADTQYF. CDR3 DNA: TGTGCCAGCAGCTTAGTGGGGATATGGGCAGATACGCAGTATTTT.